This T cell receptor (beta chain) comes out of a study of CD8+ T cells in alopecia areata. Study in general: C3H/HeJ donors with spontaneous alopecia, about 6-12 months old, supplied skin grafts to roughly 6-10-week-old female C3H/HeJ mice. Study-level results: Clonality in lesional scalp, especially alopecia totalis/universalis, exceeded that of normal scalp.

Once RNA had been extracted, it was reverse transcribed into cDNA to act as the sequencing template. Measured with immunoSEQ multiplex PCR; TCRdb has only the in-frame clones, and not every one. This sample carries around 100,000 clones, none of them present only once. Concerning this clone: Its matching antigen is unknown. The protein here is the DNA translation, as the TCRdb protein differs from it at residue 11. Genes here carry mouse names.

The receptor was isolated from a C3H/HeJ mouse with alopecia areata. These mice share the MHC haplotype H2-k. The specimen was lesional skin.

CDR3 loop: CTCSEQIYNSPLYF. The CDR3 DNA, read in part, is TGCACCTGCAGTGAACAGATCTATAATTCGCCC. The chain is built from TRBV1 and TRBJ1-6; D remains ambiguous. The DNA ends 3 residues before the CDR3 does, and the rest of the CDR3 is filled in from the germline J gene. TRBJ1-6 is noted as an ORF with a role that remains uncertain. V was cut by 4 bases and J by 3 bases, with 7 bases left in between. Germline loops: CDR1 NSQYPW, CDR2 LRSPGD (reference sequence). The CDR3 contains 14 residues.